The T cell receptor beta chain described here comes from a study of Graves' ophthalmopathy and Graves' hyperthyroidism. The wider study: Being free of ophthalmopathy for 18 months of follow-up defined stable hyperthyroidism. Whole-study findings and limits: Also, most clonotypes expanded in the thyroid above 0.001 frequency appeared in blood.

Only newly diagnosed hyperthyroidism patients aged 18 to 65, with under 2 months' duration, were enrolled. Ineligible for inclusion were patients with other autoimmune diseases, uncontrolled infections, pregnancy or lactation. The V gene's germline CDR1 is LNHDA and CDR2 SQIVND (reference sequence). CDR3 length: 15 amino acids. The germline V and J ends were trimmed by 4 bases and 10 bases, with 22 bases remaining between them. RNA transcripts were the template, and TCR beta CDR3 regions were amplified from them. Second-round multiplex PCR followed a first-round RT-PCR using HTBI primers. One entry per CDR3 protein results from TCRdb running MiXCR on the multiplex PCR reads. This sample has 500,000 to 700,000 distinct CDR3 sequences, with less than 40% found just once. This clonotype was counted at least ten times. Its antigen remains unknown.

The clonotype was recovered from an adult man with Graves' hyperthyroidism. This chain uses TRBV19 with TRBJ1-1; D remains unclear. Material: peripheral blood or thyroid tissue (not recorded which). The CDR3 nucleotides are TGTGCCAGTAGTACCCCGGGTCGATCGATCTTTGGAGCTTTCTTT. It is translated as CASSTPGRSIFGAFF.